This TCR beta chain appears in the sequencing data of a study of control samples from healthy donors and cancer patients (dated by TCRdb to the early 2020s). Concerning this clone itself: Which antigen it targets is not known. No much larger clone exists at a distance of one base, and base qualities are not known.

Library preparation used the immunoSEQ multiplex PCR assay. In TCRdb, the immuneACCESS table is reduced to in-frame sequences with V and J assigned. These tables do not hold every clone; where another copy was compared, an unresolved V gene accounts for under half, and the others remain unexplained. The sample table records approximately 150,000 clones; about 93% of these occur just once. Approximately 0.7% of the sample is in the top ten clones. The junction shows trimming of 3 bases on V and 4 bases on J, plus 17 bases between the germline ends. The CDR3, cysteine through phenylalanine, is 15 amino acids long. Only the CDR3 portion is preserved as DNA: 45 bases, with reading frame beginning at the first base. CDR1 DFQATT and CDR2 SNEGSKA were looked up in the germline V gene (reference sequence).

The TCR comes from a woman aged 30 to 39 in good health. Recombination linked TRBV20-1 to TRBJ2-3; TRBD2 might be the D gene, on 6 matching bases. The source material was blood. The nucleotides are TGCAGTGCTAGTCCTCTCACGGGAGAGGCAGATACGCAGTATTTT. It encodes CSASPLTGEADTQYF.